The 28 T cell receptor beta chains below all came from one sample that was sequenced in a study of human T cells and chemical hapten exposure. Time point described: healthy volunteer bleed at 2 weeks. Unfractionated whole blood served as the source for total RNA extraction. One entry per CDR3 protein results from TCRdb running MiXCR on the RACE reads. The sample contains some 93,000 distinct CDR3 sequences, over 8% of which appear only once. The source material was whole blood. Receptors originate from a female donor in good health. Some clones in this sample may be carry-over from other donors' samples.

This clonotype was counted only a few times. The chain joins TRBV7-2 to TRBJ1-1; 9 bases are a match to TRBD1. Per germline, CDR1 SGHTA and CDR2 FQGNSA. V shed 1 base and J 5 bases; nucleotides not matched to a gene: 8. The CDR3 contains 16 residues. In DNA, the CDR3 is TGTGCCAGCAGCTTAGTGGGCGGGACAGGGCTAACTGAAGCTTTCTTT. Its translation is CASSLVGGTGLTEAFF.

This clonotype was seen ten or more times. The V call is TRBV2, the J call TRBJ2-3; TRBD2 matches 11 bases. CDR3 length: 16 amino acids. Losses at the gene ends were 4 bases for V and 1 base for J; bases not matched to a gene: 4. CDR1 and CDR2 (germline): SNHLY, FYNNEI. The CDR3 DNA reads as TGTGCCAGCAGTGGTGGGACTAGCGGACGCACAGATACGCAGTATTTT. Its translation: CASSGGTSGRTDTQYF.

This clonotype has just a few counts. The chain couples TRBV7-2 to TRBJ2-1; D ambiguous. CDR1 SGHTA and CDR2 FQGNSA come from the germline V gene. Trimming cost V 4 bases and J 9 bases, with 19 bases left between them. The CDR3 is 15 residues long. The CDR3 DNA follows: TGTGCCAGCAGCTCGGAAACCGGTAGGTTTAGTGAGCAGTTCTTC. As protein: CASSSETGRFSEQFF.

This clonotype was picked up many times. The genes are TRBV5-1 and TRBJ2-7; D is uncertain. The CDR3 sequence is 15 residues long. The ends were cut back, 1 base at V and 4 bases at J, with 15 bases in the middle. CDR1 and CDR2 (germline): SGHRS, YFSETQ. CDR3 amino acids: CASSLPDLVVYEQYF. CDR3 DNA sequence: TGCGCCAGCAGCTTGCCGGACCTAGTAGTGTACGAGCAGTACTTC.

V usage is TRBV20-1 and J usage is TRBJ1-1; D remains ambiguous. The V gene lost 0 bases and the J gene lost 4 bases, with 6 bases spanning the gap. Germline values: CDR1 DFQATT, CDR2 SNEGSKA (reference sequence). The CDR3 spans 12 residues. CDR3 sequence: CSARDGITEAFF. The CDR3 region has the DNA TGCAGTGCTAGAGACGGAATCACTGAAGCTTTCTTT.

In this sample, this clonotype turned up many times. The V gene is TRBV7-9, the J gene TRBJ1-2; no clear D. CDR1 SEHNR and CDR2 FQNEAQ come from the germline V gene (reference sequence). The CDR3 has 13 amino acids. V shed 5 bases and J shed 3 bases, with 10 bases lying between them. CDR3 residues: CASSPIGHYGYTF. As DNA, the CDR3 is TGTGCCAGCAGCCCTATAGGCCACTATGGCTACACCTTC.

In DNA, the CDR3 is TGTGCCAGCAGTTTAGAGTTCGCAGGGCAAAAACTGTTTTTT. This translates into CASSLEFAGQKLFF. The chain joins TRBV12-3 or TRBV12-4 to TRBJ1-4; a weak D match, TRBD1 (5 bases). CDR3 length equals 14 residues. Trimming removed 1 base from V and 9 bases from J, with 12 bases in between.

This clonotype was seen repeatedly, ten times or more. This sequence joins TRBV29-1 and TRBJ2-5; 8 bases match TRBD1. Trimming removed 7 bases from V and 3 bases from J; junction bases left unmatched: 7. Germline assignment: CDR1 SQVTM and CDR2 ANQGSEA. The CDR3 covers 13 residues. As DNA, the CDR3 is TGCAGCGACCCCAGACAGGGGAAAGAGACCCAGTACTTC. It codes for CSDPRQGKETQYF. Full variable domain (outside the CDR3, taken from reference TRBV29-1 and TRBJ2-5): SAVISQKPSRDICQRGTSLTIQCQVDSQVTMMFWYRQQPGQSLTLIATANQGSEATYESGFVIDKFPISRPNLTFSTLTVSNMSPEDSSIYLCSDPRQGKETQYFGPGTRLLVL.

The chain is built from TRBV7-9 and TRBJ2-5; D is unresolved. The CDR3 totals 15 residues. V lost 0 bases, J lost 3 bases, and 11 bases lay in between. From germline, CDR1 is SEHNR and CDR2 FQNEAQ (reference sequence). CDR3 DNA: TGTGCCAGCAGCTTAGCTATCGATCAGGAAGAGACCCAGTACTTC. Its protein product is CASSLAIDQEETQYF.

This sequence joins TRBV2 and TRBJ1-1; D possibly corresponds to TRBD1 (5 bases). This CDR3 spans 15 amino acids. V was trimmed by 9 bases and J by 8 bases, leaving 25 bases between them. In germline, CDR1 is SNHLY, CDR2 FYNNEI. CDR3: CASQIWTTREAEAFF. The DNA of the CDR3 is TGTGCCAGTCAGATTTGGACGACCAGGGAAGCCGAAGCTTTCTTT. Full variable domain (missing parts from reference TRBV2 and TRBJ1-1): EPEVTQTPSHQVTQMGQEVILRCVPISNHLYFYWYRQILGQKVEFLVSFYNNEISEKSEIFDDQFSVERPDGSNFTLKIRSTKLEDSAMYFCASQIWTTREAEAFFGQGTRLTVV.

With regard to this clonotype: The junction differs from germline at one of its ends, possibly a read error. The gene calls are TRBV5-1 and TRBJ2-1; 7 nucleotides match TRBD1. CDR1 is SGHRS and CDR2 is YFSETQ in the germline V gene. The CDR3 is made up of 20 amino acids. The CDR3 here is CTSSLGQAEYPRSSYNEQFF. The CDR3 bases are TGCACCAGCAGCCTCGGACAGGCGGAATACCCACGGAGCTCCTACAATGAGCAGTTCTTC.

V usage is TRBV7-8 and J usage is TRBJ2-3; TRBD2 is a possible D gene (6 bases). The CDR3 consists of 16 residues. V lost 4 bases and J 0 bases, leaving 14 bases between the germline ends. Germline V gives CDR1 SGHVS, CDR2 FQNEAQ. The CDR3 region has the DNA TGTGCCAGCAGCTCGACTAGGCTTGGTAGCACAGATACGCAGTATTTT. Its translation is CASSSTRLGSTDTQYF.

This clonotype appeared once. Being one base from a much bigger clone, this may be a read error. This chain joins TRBV20-1 and TRBJ1-5; tentatively, D is TRBD1 (6 bases). The CDR3 loop spans 15 amino acids. V gave up 0 bases and J gave up 3 bases, with 12 bases separating them. Germline CDR1 and CDR2: DFQATT and SNEGSKA (reference sequence). In DNA, the CDR3 is TGCAGTGCTAGAGATGAGGGGGGAGCCAATCAGCCCCAGCATTTT. It translates to CSARDEGGANQPQHF.

This sequence joins TRBV28 and TRBJ2-7, with 10 bases that match TRBD1. The V gene's germline CDR1 is MDHEN and CDR2 SYDVKM. The ends lost 4 bases at V and 2 bases at J; junction bases unmatched: 8. CDR3 size: 16 residues. The CDR3 DNA reads as TGTGCCAGCAGTTCACGGACAGGGGGTAACCCCTACGAGCAGTACTTC. Its protein product is CASSSRTGGNPYEQYF.

This clonotype was counted ten times or more. V gene TRBV6-5 combines with J gene TRBJ1-6; D is undetermined. CDR1 is MNHEY and CDR2 is SVGAGI in the germline V gene. The CDR3 is made up of 15 amino acids. Trimming took off 6 bases at V and 4 bases at J, with 13 bases between the two ends. The CDR3 loop is CASSTVGRYNSPLHF. The CDR3, as DNA: TGTGCCAGCAGCACCGTCGGCAGATATAATTCACCCCTCCACTTT.

The J gene is TRBJ1-1, the V gene TRBV4-2; TRBD1 aligns across 7 bases. The CDR3 extends over 15 amino acids. Germline V lookup: CDR1 LGHNA, CDR2 YNFKEQ. Trimming removed 3 bases from V and 1 base from J; junction bases left unmatched: 5. The CDR3 nucleotides read TGTGCCAGCAGCCATAGACAGGGTGCGAACACTGAAGCTTTCTTT. Translated: CASSHRQGANTEAFF.

V usage is TRBV6-2 or TRBV6-3 and J usage is TRBJ2-1; D is possibly TRBD2 (6 bases). The V gene lost 6 bases and the J gene lost 3 bases, with 18 bases spanning the gap. The CDR3 runs 16 residues. Germline CDR1 reads MNHEY; CDR2 reads SVGEGT. This CDR3 is CASREGRSIYYNEQFF. The DNA for the CDR3 is TGTGCCAGCAGGGAGGGCAGGTCAATATACTACAATGAGCAGTTCTTC.

V gene TRBV10-1 combines with J gene TRBJ2-1; D is uncertain. The V end was cut by 2 bases, the J end by 6 bases, with 8 bases between. The CDR3 spans 13 residues. Looked up from germline, CDR1 is WNHNN and CDR2 is SYGVQD (reference sequence). The CDR3 DNA follows: TGCGCCAGCAGTGAGGGCTTCTCCAATGAGCAGTTCTTC. It yields the protein CASSEGFSNEQFF.

This clonotype was detected a few times. V is TRBV6-1 and J is TRBJ1-5; D remains ambiguous. V was cut by 6 bases and J by 3 bases, with 12 bases left in between. CDR3 length: 14 amino acids. The germline gives CDR1 MNHNS, CDR2 SASEGT. CDR3 sequence reads: CASREDGYNQPQHF. DNA of the CDR3: TGTGCCAGCAGGGAGGACGGCTACAATCAGCCCCAGCATTTT.

This clonotype has a handful of counts. This chain joins TRBV24-1 and TRBJ2-1; 9 nucleotides line up with TRBD1. CDR3 size: 16 residues. Per the germline V gene, CDR1 is KGHDR and CDR2 is SFDVKD. V lost 3 bases, J lost 5 bases, and 7 bases stayed unmatched. In nucleotides, the CDR3 is TGTGCCACCAGTGATCCTAGGCGGGACAGGGACAATGAGCAGTTCTTC. Amino acids: CATSDPRRDRDNEQFF.

The V gene is TRBV12-3 or TRBV12-4, the J gene TRBJ2-7; 14 nucleotides line up with TRBD2. This CDR3 is 20 amino acids long. V shed 2 bases, J shed 4 bases, and the junction held 16 bases outside the gene matches. The CDR3 protein is CASSLRGLAGGRSGRYEQYF. The CDR3 DNA follows: TGTGCCAGCAGTTTACGAGGACTAGCGGGAGGCCGTTCAGGAAGGTACGAGCAGTACTTC.

The J gene is TRBJ2-6, the V gene TRBV7-3; D is possibly TRBD1 (6 bases). V dropped 4 bases and J dropped 0 bases, with 10 bases sitting between them. The CDR3 totals 16 residues. Germline values: CDR1 SGHTA, CDR2 FQGTGA. The DNA for the CDR3 is TGTGCCAGCAGCTCGACAGGCCCCTCTGGGGCCAACGTCCTGACTTTC. Amino acids: CASSSTGPSGANVLTF.

This chain joins TRBV6-5 and TRBJ1-5; D possibly corresponds to TRBD1 (5 bases). This CDR3 has 14 residues. CDR1 and CDR2 from the germline V gene are MNHEY and SVGAGI. V shed 4 bases and J shed 6 bases, with 13 bases lying between them. The CDR3 nucleotides are TGTGCCAGCAGTTTCTCCAGGGAGGGTCAGCCCCAGCATTTT. The encoded protein is CASSFSREGQPQHF.

This clonotype was counted many times. The V gene is TRBV13, the J gene TRBJ2-3, with TRBD2 as a possible D gene (5 bases). Germline V gene sequence: CDR1 PRHDT, CDR2 FYEKMQ (reference sequence). The CDR3 totals 15 residues. V lost 4 bases and J 2 bases, leaving 13 bases between the germline ends. CDR3 protein: CASSWAGEITDTQYF. CDR3 DNA sequence: TGTGCCAGCAGCTGGGCCGGGGAGATCACAGATACGCAGTATTTT.

This clonotype showed up just a few times. The rearrangement joins TRBV5-1 to TRBJ2-3; D ambiguous. CDR1 and CDR2 from the germline V gene are SGHRS and YFSETQ. Trimming removed 6 bases from V and 1 base from J, with 15 bases in between. The CDR3 covers 15 residues. The CDR3 nucleotides read TGCGCCAGCACGCCTGAACACCTCGGCACAGATACGCAGTATTTT. Translation: CASTPEHLGTDTQYF.

This clonotype was observed at least ten times. The chain joins TRBV6-5 to TRBJ2-5, with D possibly being TRBD1 or TRBD2 (6 bases each). Germline V CDR1 and CDR2: MNHEY, SVGAGI. The CDR3 is made up of 13 amino acids. With 3 bases removed from V and 7 bases from J, the gap between germline ends came to 12 bases. CDR3: CASSYGGHGTQYF. CDR3 sequence (DNA): TGTGCCAGCAGTTATGGGGGGCACGGGACCCAGTACTTC.

The chain combines TRBV20-1 with TRBJ2-7, with 10 bases lining up with TRBD2. The CDR3 extends over 13 amino acids. The germline CDR1 and CDR2 sequences are DFQATT and SNEGSKA (reference sequence). Trimming cost V 6 bases and J 7 bases; bases outside gene matches: 9. The DNA of the CDR3 is TGCAGTGCGGACGGACTAGCGGCATGGGAGCAGTACTTC. Encoded protein: CSADGLAAWEQYF.

A few counts support this clonotype. The rearrangement joins TRBV28 to TRBJ2-1; D is possibly TRBD1 or TRBD2 (6 bases each). The CDR3 consists of 14 residues. Trimming cost V 10 bases and J 3 bases, with 16 bases left between them. Germline CDR1 reads MDHEN; CDR2 reads SYDVKM. The CDR3 sequence: CATWDGGLYNEQFF. In DNA form, the CDR3 reads TGTGCCACATGGGATGGGGGGCTCTACAATGAGCAGTTCTTC.